A single sample is the source of the 26 T cell receptor beta chains below, sequenced in a study of T cell repertoires in ileal Crohn's disease. Using immunoSEQ multiplex PCR, the repertoire was profiled, and TCRdb retains in-frame clones only, with some absent. The data hold roughly 9,100 clones, with about 84% observed a single time. Sequences were obtained from ileal tissue. These receptors all come from an adult with Crohn's disease.

Note on this clone: Relative to the germline gene, one junction end is altered; a read error may explain this. The chain has TRBV11-2 and TRBJ2-7; 7 nucleotides agree with TRBD2. Germline loops: CDR1 SGHAT, CDR2 FQNNGV. This CDR3 is 13 amino acids long. The CDR3 region has the DNA TGTGCCAGCAGCTTATATCCCGGGCGGGAGCCGTACTTC. Its translation: CASSLYPGREPYF.

In its sample, this clone was seen once. V is TRBV7-2 and J is TRBJ2-7; perhaps TRBD1 as D (5 bases). With 3 bases removed from V and 1 base from J, the gap between germline ends came to 7 bases. CDR1 and CDR2 from the germline V gene are SGHTA and FQGNSA. The CDR3 has 13 residues. The CDR3 nucleotides are TGTGCCAGCAGCTTTAGGGGATCCTACGAGCAGTACTTC. Its protein is CASSFRGSYEQYF.

The V call is TRBV7-2, the J call TRBJ2-7; D uncertain. Trimming removed 1 base from V and 6 bases from J, with 10 bases in between. CDR1 and CDR2 from the germline V gene are SGHTA and FQGNSA. This CDR3 contains 13 residues. CDR3 amino acids: CASSLGSAREQYF. CDR3 in DNA: TGTGCCAGCAGCTTAGGGTCGGCCCGCGAGCAGTACTTC.

CDR3 protein: CASSESGQTISYEQYF. CDR3 in DNA: TGTGCCAGCAGTGAATCGGGACAGACCATATCCTACGAGCAGTACTTC. The chain joins TRBV25-1 to TRBJ2-7; 7 bases are shared with TRBD1. This CDR3 spans 16 amino acids. The germline V gene encodes CDR1 MGHDK and CDR2 SYGVNS. V was clipped by 1 base and J by 1 base; unmatched bases: 7.

The J gene is TRBJ2-7, the V gene TRBV27, with 10 bases lining up with TRBD1. Germline loops: CDR1 MNHEY, CDR2 SMNVEV (reference sequence). There are 15 residues in the CDR3. The ends lost 0 bases at V and 2 bases at J; junction bases unmatched: 1. DNA of the CDR3: TGTGCCAGCAGTTTATCGGGACAGGGGACCTACGAGCAGTACTTC. As protein: CASSLSGQGTYEQYF.

The chain combines TRBV4-1 with TRBJ2-5; 10 bases agree with TRBD2. TRBJ2-7 explains the end of the DNA better; the J call may be wrong. The germline gives CDR1 MGHRA, CDR2 YSYEKL. The CDR3 extends over 16 amino acids. The CDR3: CASSFDSGRLSYEQYF. Here the CDR3 DNA reads TGCGCCAGCAGCTTTGATAGCGGGAGGCTTTCCTACGAGCAGTACTTC.

The CDR3 DNA reads as TGCGCCAGCAGCCCGACCGGGACAGGGACCTACGAGCAGTACTTC. Amino acids: CASSPTGTGTYEQYF. The J gene is TRBJ2-7, the V gene TRBV5-1, with 9 bases aligning to TRBD1. CDR3 length equals 15 residues. V trimming: 4 bases; J trimming: 2 bases; junction bases outside the gene matches: 7. CDR1 and CDR2 from the germline V gene are SGHRS and YFSETQ.

This clone has more than one count but fewer than ten. The chain recombines TRBV11-2 with TRBJ2-1; TRBD2 aligns across 8 bases. V trimming: 10 bases; J trimming: 0 bases; junction bases outside the gene matches: 5. Germline CDR1 and CDR2: SGHAT and FQNNGV. CDR3 length equals 14 residues. CDR3 region: CATESGSSYNEQFF. The DNA of the CDR3 is TGTGCCACTGAAAGCGGGAGCTCCTACAATGAGCAGTTCTTC.

In regard to this clone: At one end, the junction sequence differs from germline, possibly due to a read error. Additional DNA sequences in this sample encode the identical CDR3. This chain uses TRBV2 with TRBJ2-1, with D perhaps matching TRBD1 (5 bases). CDR1 is SNHLY and CDR2 is FYNNEI in the germline V gene. The CDR3 totals 14 residues. The CDR3 DNA reads as TGTGCCAGCAGTTTTGACAGCTCCTACAATGAGCAATTCTTC. This translates into CASSFDSSYNEQFF. The variable domain in full, completed from reference TRBV2 and TRBJ2-1, reads EPEVTQTPSHQVTQMGQEVILRCVPISNHLYFYWYRQILGQKVEFLVSFYNNEISEKSEIFDDQFSVERPDGSNFTLKIRSTKLEDSAMYFCASSFDSSYNEQFFGPGTRLTVL.

V is TRBV28 and J is TRBJ1-1; TRBD1 matches 8 bases. This CDR3 is 15 amino acids long. J gave up 0 bases and V 2 bases, and 2 bases lay outside the gene matches. Germline V lookup: CDR1 MDHEN, CDR2 SYDVKM. DNA for the CDR3: TGTGCCAGCAGTTTAAGACAGGGGTTGAACACTGAAGCTTTCTTT. Translated: CASSLRQGLNTEAFF.

The chain employs TRBV5-5 and TRBJ1-5, with unresolved D. Trimming left V 2 bases short and J 8 bases short, with 8 bases between. CDR3 length: 12 amino acids. Germline assignment: CDR1 SGHKS and CDR2 YYEKEE (reference sequence). The CDR3, as DNA: TGTGCCAGCAGCTTTAATAACGAGCCCCAGCATTTT. It codes for CASSFNNEPQHF. Full variable domain (outside the CDR3, taken from reference TRBV5-5 and TRBJ1-5): DAGVTQSPTHLIKTRGQQVTLRCSPISGHKSVSWYQQVLGQGPQFIFQYYEKEERGRGNFPDRFSARQFPNYSSELNVNALLLGDSALYLCASSFNNEPQHFGDGTRLSIL.

The chain uses TRBV4-2 and TRBJ1-1; tentative D call: TRBD1 (5 bases). CDR1 and CDR2 from the germline V gene are LGHNA and YNFKEQ. V was shortened by 1 base and J by 4 bases, with 13 bases between the two germline ends. CDR3 length: 15 residues. The CDR3 DNA follows: TGTGCCAGCAGCCAAGGAGGGGAAGGAGTCACTGAAGCTTTCTTT. Translating gives CASSQGGEGVTEAFF.

This chain connects TRBV6-1 to TRBJ1-1; possibly TRBD1 for D (6 bases). This CDR3 is 15 amino acids long. The germline V gene encodes CDR1 MNHNS and CDR2 SASEGT. V lost 2 bases to trimming and J lost 0 bases, with 10 bases between them. CDR3 in DNA: TGTGCCAGCAGTGAAATTGGACAGCTGAACACTGAAGCTTTCTTT. It codes for CASSEIGQLNTEAFF.

The chain has TRBV15 and TRBJ2-3; D may be TRBD2 (6 bases). V was cut by 3 bases and J by 2 bases, with 18 bases left in between. The germline gives CDR1 LNHNV, CDR2 YYDKDF (reference sequence). The CDR3 loop spans 17 amino acids. As DNA, the CDR3 is TGTGCCACCAGCAGTCCAAGTGGGGGGACTTTCACAGATACGCAGTATTTT. Translated: CATSSPSGGTFTDTQYF.

The rearrangement joins TRBV30 to TRBJ1-1, with D maybe TRBD1 (6 bases). The length of the CDR3 is 13 residues. The V gene's germline CDR1 is GTSNPN and CDR2 SVGIG (reference sequence). V was trimmed by 5 bases and J by 7 bases, leaving 17 bases between them. CDR3 loop: CAWEPRGGFEAFF. CDR3 nucleotide sequence: TGTGCCTGGGAACCCAGGGGAGGGTTTGAAGCTTTCTTT.

This clone was recorded only once. The V and J genes are TRBV7-9 and TRBJ2-5, with a tentative D call TRBD1 (6 bases). Germline lookup yields CDR1 SEHNR and CDR2 FQNEAQ (reference sequence). V gave up 2 bases and J gave up 4 bases, with 11 bases separating them. This CDR3 has 14 residues. The CDR3 loop reads CASSLIQGSETQYF. CDR3 nucleotide sequence: TGTGCCAGCAGCTTAATTCAGGGGTCAGAGACCCAGTACTTC.

Written as DNA, the CDR3 is TGTGCCAGCAGCCCCCGGACCGATAACACCGGGGAGCTGTTTTTT. The encoded protein is CASSPRTDNTGELFF. The chain is built from TRBV9 and TRBJ2-2, with D hard to call. The germline V and J ends were trimmed by 4 bases and 2 bases, with 12 bases remaining between them. CDR3 length equals 15 residues. The germline CDR1 and CDR2 sequences are SGDLS and YYNGEE.

The chain joins TRBV4-3 to TRBJ2-4; 10 bases are shared with TRBD2. The V and J ends lost 0 bases and 10 bases, in that order; junction bases with no gene match: 6. The CDR3 loop spans 15 amino acids. In germline, CDR1 is LGHNA, CDR2 YSLEER. The CDR3 DNA reads as TGCGCCAGCAGCCAAGAACGACTAGCGGGTATTATTCAGTACTTC. It specifies CASSQERLAGIIQYF.

The chain is built from TRBV27 and TRBJ2-1; 10 bases map to TRBD2. V lost 5 bases, J lost 5 bases, and 9 bases stayed unmatched. CDR1 is MNHEY, CDR2 SMNVEV, per germline (reference sequence). This CDR3 has 16 residues. The CDR3 reads CASSPLSGRGDNEQFF. Here the CDR3 DNA reads TGTGCCAGCAGTCCCCTGAGCGGGAGGGGAGACAATGAGCAGTTCTTC.

This clone was counted between two and nine times. This chain joins TRBV18 and TRBJ2-7; 7 nucleotides line up with TRBD1. CDR1 is KGHSH and CDR2 is LQKENI in the germline V gene. The junction had 12 bases not matched to a gene; V was cut back by 2 bases and J by 2 bases. The CDR3 runs to 17 residues. The CDR3 reads CASSPGFQNRGPYEQYF. Written as DNA, the CDR3 is TGTGCCAGCTCACCAGGGTTTCAAAACAGGGGCCCCTACGAGCAGTACTTC.

V and J are TRBV7-3 and TRBJ1-1, with 8 bases aligning to TRBD1. The CDR3 is made up of 16 amino acids. Germline CDR1 is SGHTA and CDR2 is FQGTGA. After removal of 5 bases from V and 2 bases from J, the junction contained 10 bases not matched to a gene. In nucleotides, the CDR3 is TGTGCCAGCAGCCAGGCCGCAGGGGGCCTTAACACTGAAGCTTTCTTT. Translated, it gives CASSQAAGGLNTEAFF.

This chain uses TRBV11-2 with TRBJ2-7; 10 bases map to TRBD2. The length of the CDR3 is 14 residues. Germline CDR1 SGHAT, CDR2 FQNNGV. J gave up 4 bases and V 7 bases, and 7 bases lay outside the gene matches. In DNA form, the CDR3 reads TGTGCCAGCACCCCCAGCGGGAGGGGGTACGAGCAGTACTTC. Amino acid sequence: CASTPSGRGYEQYF.

The sample holds a few counts of this clone. The chain employs TRBV7-2 and TRBJ1-2; perhaps TRBD1 as D (5 bases). Germline lookup yields CDR1 SGHTA and CDR2 FQGNSA. V dropped 1 base and J dropped 4 bases, with 10 bases sitting between them. CDR3 length equals 14 residues. The CDR3 DNA reads as TGTGCCAGCAGCTTAGGGGGGGTCCTCTATGGCTACACCTTC. This codes for CASSLGGVLYGYTF.

The gene calls are TRBV7-9 and TRBJ2-7; the D gene is possibly TRBD2 (6 bases). V was pared by 1 base and J by 3 bases, with 16 bases between. The CDR3 has 16 amino acids. In germline, CDR1 is SEHNR, CDR2 FQNEAQ (reference sequence). The CDR3 DNA reads TGTGCCAGCAGCTTAGTCGGGGACTCGCCCCACTACGAGCAGTACTTC. Encoded protein: CASSLVGDSPHYEQYF.

The chain combines TRBV10-3 with TRBJ2-1; D unclear. The length of the CDR3 is 11 residues. Germline CDR1 and CDR2: ENHRY and SYGVKD. Trimming pared 0 bases from V and 8 bases from J, leaving 2 bases between. The CDR3 bases are TGTGCCATCAGTGAGTCCCATGAGCAGTTCTTC. As protein: CAISESHEQFF.

This clone was counted a single time. The chain has TRBV7-3 and TRBJ2-1; D gene unclear. The V gene lost 3 bases and the J gene lost 8 bases, with 11 bases spanning the gap. Germline V gives CDR1 SGHTA, CDR2 FQGTGA. The CDR3 sequence is 13 residues long. The CDR3 loop is CASSFRGVDEQFF. The CDR3, as DNA: TGTGCCAGCAGCTTCAGAGGCGTCGATGAGCAGTTCTTC. Full variable domain (rest looked up from reference TRBV7-3 and TRBJ2-1): GAGVSQTPSNKVTEKGKYVELRCDPISGHTALYWYRQSLGQGPEFLIYFQGTGAADDSGLPNDRFFAVRPEGSVSTLKIQRTERGDSAVYLCASSFRGVDEQFFGPGTRLTVL.